What follows is one T cell receptor beta chain and its context. This sample stems from a study of blood T cell repertoires in COVID-19. Profiling relied on immunoSEQ multiplex PCR, and the TCRdb table lists in-frame clones only, not all of them. This sample has 300,000 to 400,000 clones, with around 90% found just once. V dropped 4 bases and J dropped 0 bases, with 11 bases sitting between them. The CDR3 consists of 16 residues. The germline CDR1 and CDR2 sequences are SGHRS and YFSETQ. This sequence originates from a man aged 55-75 years who had recovered from COVID-19. The V call is TRBV5-1, the J call TRBJ2-6; possibly TRBD1 for D (6 bases). Sequencing was done on a sample of PBMCs or T cells enriched from blood (not recorded which). CDR3 in amino acids: CASSRRGGSGANVLTF. CDR3 DNA sequence: TGCGCCAGCAGCCGTAGAGGGGGCTCTGGGGCCAACGTCCTGACTTTC. Using reference TRBV5-1 and TRBJ2-6 for the parts outside the CDR3, the full variable domain is KAGVTQTPRYLIKTRGQQVTLSCSPISGHRSVSWYQQTPGQGLQFLFEYFSETQRNKGNFPGRFSGRQFSNSRSEMNVSTLELGDSALYLCASSRRGGSGANVLTFGAGSRLTVL.